The 29 T cell receptor beta chains reported below all come from one sample, sequenced in a study of read filtering for tumor transcriptome and immune sequencing. The library was built from about 370 ng RNA with molecular barcoded adaptors for alpha/delta and beta/gamma chains. TCRdb analysed the reads with MiXCR anew, one entry per CDR3 protein. The sample yields tens of thousands of distinct CDR3 sequences, less than 15% seen once. The sequencing input was a population of CD138-negative cells sorted from bone marrow. The source of these receptors is a donor over 35 with multiple myeloma.

As to this clonotype: At one end, the junction sequence differs from germline, possibly due to a read error. The chain uses TRBV12-3 or TRBV12-4 and TRBJ2-1; TRBD1 aligns across 9 bases. This CDR3 spans 15 amino acids. CDR3 DNA: TGTGCCTGCAGTCCAACAGGGGGCTCGGGCAATGAGCAGTTCTTC. Its translation is CACSPTGGSGNEQFF.

This clonotype was counted at least ten times. This chain joins TRBV24-1 and TRBJ2-5, with unresolved D. This CDR3 region has 14 residues. Germline CDR1 and CDR2: KGHDR and SFDVKD. V lost 0 bases, J lost 2 bases, and 6 bases lay in between. The CDR3 bases are TGTGCCACCAGTGATTTGGAACAGCAAGAGACCCAGTACTTC. Its protein product is CATSDLEQQETQYF.

This clonotype was counted at least ten times. This chain links TRBV6-5 with TRBJ2-2; 9 bases line up with TRBD1. Germline V gives CDR1 MNHEY, CDR2 SVGAGI. Unmatched junction bases numbered 10, after V lost 7 bases and J lost 7 bases. This CDR3 comprises 15 residues. CDR3 nucleotide sequence: TGTGCCAGCACCCCGCGGGACAGGGTTTACGGGGAGCTGTTTTTT. This translates into CASTPRDRVYGELFF.

This clonotype was seen many times. The chain employs TRBV4-3 and TRBJ2-2; possible D gene TRBD1, 5 bases. This CDR3 has 15 residues. Germline V gene sequence: CDR1 LGHNA, CDR2 YSLEER. V lost 1 base and J lost 3, with 9 bases in between. The CDR3 coding sequence is TGCGCCAGCAGCCAAGTGGGGCGGTACACCGGGGAGCTGTTTTTT. The encoded protein is CASSQVGRYTGELFF.

This clonotype was seen more than once but under ten times. The V call is TRBV5-4, the J call TRBJ2-5, with a tentative D call TRBD1 (5 bases). The germline V gene has CDR1 SGHNT and CDR2 YYREEE (reference sequence). The CDR3 spans 16 residues. V lost 4 bases, J lost 2 bases, and 18 bases lay in between. CDR3 sequence: CASSKKGRASQETQYF. The CDR3, as DNA: TGTGCCAGCAGCAAAAAAGGCAGGGCTTCACAAGAGACCCAGTACTTC.

The chain carries TRBV19 and TRBJ2-7; possible D gene TRBD2, 5 bases. V was cut by 6 bases and J by 0 bases, with 12 bases left in between. The CDR3 consists of 14 residues. In germline, CDR1 is LNHDA, CDR2 SQIVND (reference sequence). The CDR3 reads CASRRGGNSYEQYF. CDR3 nucleotide sequence: TGTGCCAGTAGGAGAGGAGGTAACTCCTACGAGCAGTACTTC. The whole variable domain, filled in from reference TRBV19 and TRBJ2-7, reads DGGITQSPKYLFRKEGQNVTLSCEQNLNHDAMYWYRQDPGQGLRLIYYSQIVNDFQKGDIAEGYSVSREKKESFPLTVTSAQKNPTAFYLCASRRGGNSYEQYFGPGTRLTVT.

In its sample, this clonotype was seen many times. This sequence joins TRBV12-3 or TRBV12-4 and TRBJ2-7; 9 nucleotides align to TRBD2. V lost 3 bases, J lost 5 bases, and 8 bases stayed unmatched. CDR3 size: 15 residues. The CDR3 loop reads CASSLYRASGNEQYF. CDR3 coding DNA: TGTGCCAGCAGTTTGTATCGTGCTAGCGGGAACGAGCAGTACTTC.

This clonotype was counted many times. The V gene is TRBV12-3 or TRBV12-4, the J gene TRBJ2-5; TRBD1 matches 7 bases. The ends lost 6 bases at V and 5 bases at J; junction bases unmatched: 6. This CDR3 has 13 amino acids. CDR3 protein: CASRPDRSETQYF. Here the CDR3 DNA reads TGTGCCAGCAGACCGGACAGGAGTGAGACCCAGTACTTC.

This chain connects TRBV5-6 to TRBJ1-5; D is undetermined. V was shortened by 0 bases and J by 3 bases, with 13 bases between the two germline ends. The CDR3 length is 16 residues. Germline-derived CDR1 and CDR2 are SGHDT and YYEEEE. CDR3 sequence (DNA): TGTGCCAGCAGCTTGGGCAGGAAGGGCGACAATCAGCCCCAGCATTTT. Its translation is CASSLGRKGDNQPQHF.

The sample holds many counts of this clonotype. The chain carries TRBV20-1 and TRBJ2-3, with unresolved D. The V and J ends lost 3 bases and 1 base respectively, with 5 bases between them. The CDR3 length is 12 residues. Per germline, CDR1 DFQATT and CDR2 SNEGSKA (reference sequence). In nucleotides, the CDR3 is TGCAGTGCTAGCCCTGGCACAGATACGCAGTATTTT. It is translated as CSASPGTDTQYF.

This clonotype was observed at least ten times. The gene calls are TRBV19 and TRBJ1-5, with D unclear. The ends were cut back, 3 bases at V and 0 bases at J, with 12 bases in the middle. CDR1 and CDR2 from the germline V gene are LNHDA and SQIVND (reference sequence). The CDR3 is made up of 16 amino acids. The DNA of the CDR3 is TGTGCCAGTAGTATCGAGGGATATTATAGCAATCAGCCCCAGCATTTT. Encoded protein: CASSIEGYYSNQPQHF.

This clonotype has a count of ten or more. The CDR3 DNA reads TGTGCCAGCAGTTTTGAAAGGGGAATTTGTTTCTTC. Its translation: CASSFERGICFF. The chain joins TRBV12-3 or TRBV12-4 to TRBJ2-1; TRBD1 is a possible D gene (5 bases). CDR3 size: 12 residues. The germline V and J ends were trimmed by 3 bases and 16 bases, with 16 bases remaining between them.

This clonotype was seen only a few times. CDR3 bases: TGTGCCAGCAGTGTACTCGTGGGGGCTGAAGCTTTCTTT. This translates into CASSVLVGAEAFF. The chain combines TRBV6-6 with TRBJ1-1; tentative D call: TRBD1 (5 bases). V lost 5 bases to trimming and J lost 6 bases, with 13 bases between them. CDR3 size: 13 residues. Germline V CDR1 and CDR2: MNHNY, SVGAGI (reference sequence).

This clonotype was counted at least ten times. This sequence joins TRBV7-2 and TRBJ2-7; D unresolved. Trimming pared 1 base from V and 0 bases from J, leaving 10 bases between. This CDR3 is 15 amino acids long. CDR1 is SGHTA, CDR2 FQGNSA, per germline. CDR3 sequence (DNA): TGTGCCAGCAGCTTAGGCTTAGTCCTCTCCTACGAGCAGTACTTC. As protein: CASSLGLVLSYEQYF.

This clonotype has ten or more counts. This rearrangement joins TRBV5-6 to TRBJ2-3; D ambiguous. The CDR3 totals 14 residues. Germline V gene data show CDR1 as SGHDT and CDR2 as YYEEEE. Trimming took 1 base from V and 3 from J, leaving 9 bases between them. The CDR3 is CASSLIGATDTQYF. The CDR3 DNA sequence: TGTGCCAGCAGCTTGATTGGTGCAACAGATACGCAGTATTTT.

As regards this clonotype: A much more abundant neighbour one base away suggests this may be a read error. V usage is TRBV5-1 and J usage is TRBJ2-1; 10 positions match TRBD1. Germline lookup yields CDR1 SGHRS and CDR2 YFSETQ. The CDR3 totals 15 residues. The CDR3 loop reads CASSFSGQGVNEQVF. For the CDR3, the DNA is TGCGCCAGCAGCTTCTCAGGACAGGGGGTCAATGAGCAGGTCTTC.

This clonotype was observed at least ten times. The rearrangement joins TRBV29-1 to TRBJ2-6; D is undetermined. The CDR3 spans 13 residues. Germline CDR1 SQVTM, CDR2 ANQGSEA. V shed 7 bases and J shed 0 bases, with 7 bases lying between them. CDR3 region: CSARSSGANVLTF. Here the CDR3 DNA reads TGCAGCGCTCGGAGCTCTGGGGCCAACGTCCTGACTTTC. Variable domain in full (rest from reference TRBV29-1 and TRBJ2-6): SAVISQKPSRDICQRGTSLTIQCQVDSQVTMMFWYRQQPGQSLTLIATANQGSEATYESGFVIDKFPISRPNLTFSTLTVSNMSPEDSSIYLCSARSSGANVLTFGAGSRLTVL.

This clonotype occurred many times. The rearrangement links TRBV6-1 to TRBJ2-1; 8 nucleotides agree with TRBD2. Per the germline V gene, CDR1 is MNHNS and CDR2 is SASEGT. The V gene end was trimmed by 1 base and the J gene end by 3 bases; junction bases not matched to a gene: 8. This CDR3 is 17 amino acids long. The CDR3 sequence: CASSEGAGGSGYNEQFF. For the CDR3, the DNA is TGTGCCAGCAGTGAAGGGGCGGGAGGATCGGGCTACAATGAGCAGTTCTTC.

This clonotype was recorded at least ten times. The chain carries TRBV15 and TRBJ2-1; 10 bases line up with TRBD2. CDR1 is LNHNV and CDR2 is YYDKDF in the germline V gene (reference sequence). V shed 0 bases, J shed 6 bases, and the junction held 11 bases outside the gene matches. This CDR3 spans 18 amino acids. The CDR3 DNA is TGTGCCACCAGCAGAGAATTGGTGCTAGCGGGAGAAGGCAATGAGCAGTTCTTC. It is translated as CATSRELVLAGEGNEQFF.

The table lists this clonotype with many counts. J is TRBJ2-5 and V is TRBV5-6; D is unresolved. V lost 3 bases and J 5 bases, leaving 8 bases between the germline ends. Germline loops: CDR1 SGHDT, CDR2 YYEEEE. This CDR3 region has 12 residues. This CDR3 is CASSSRMETQYF. CDR3 nucleotides: TGTGCCAGCAGCTCGAGAATGGAGACCCAGTACTTC. The full variable domain, rest sourced from reference TRBV5-6 and TRBJ2-5, is DAGVTQSPTHLIKTRGQQVTLRCSPKSGHDTVSWYQQALGQGPQFIFQYYEEEERQRGNFPDRFSGHQFPNYSSELNVNALLLGDSALYLCASSSRMETQYFGPGTRLLVL.

This clonotype was recorded many times. V usage is TRBV7-8 and J usage is TRBJ2-7, with a tentative D call TRBD2 (6 bases). The germline V gene has CDR1 SGHVS and CDR2 FQNEAQ. CDR3 length equals 15 residues. Trimming cost V 4 bases and J 3 bases, with 16 bases left between them. The chain's CDR3 is CASSYRGGIGYEQYF. CDR3 nucleotides: TGTGCCAGCAGCTACCGTGGAGGGATAGGCTACGAGCAGTACTTC.

This clonotype was seen repeatedly, ten times or more. The chain carries TRBV18 and TRBJ1-1; no firm D call. Germline V CDR1 and CDR2: KGHSH, LQKENI. V lost 4 bases, J lost 6 bases, and 18 bases lay in between. The CDR3 has 15 residues. The CDR3 nucleotides are TGTGCCAGCTCACGGCAATCGGGTATGGAGTCTGAAGCTTTCTTT. It specifies CASSRQSGMESEAFF.

This clonotype was detected ten times or more. The V call is TRBV3-1, the J call TRBJ2-1; D gene ambiguous. Germline V CDR1 and CDR2: LGHDT, YNNKEL (reference sequence). V dropped 4 bases and J dropped 6 bases, with 10 bases sitting between them. The CDR3 is 13 residues long. The DNA for the CDR3 is TGTGCCAGCAGCCTATCGACGTCCAATGAGCAGTTCTTC. This codes for CASSLSTSNEQFF.

This clonotype was observed a handful of times. The chain couples TRBV20-1 to TRBJ2-7, with 7 bases fitting TRBD2. CDR3 length equals 13 residues. J was trimmed by 4 bases and V by 2 bases; bases with no gene match: 5. CDR1 DFQATT and CDR2 SNEGSKA come from the germline V gene (reference sequence). CDR3 residues: CSARRPSGYEQYF. CDR3 bases: TGCAGTGCTAGAAGGCCTAGCGGATACGAGCAGTACTTC.

Concerning this clonotype: This is likely a read error, given that the CDR3 carries no conserved phenylalanine or tryptophan at its end. The DNA is left out, because the CDR3 cannot be placed on it with certainty; the CDR3 is given as TCRdb lists it. The J gene is TRBJ2-1, the V gene TRBV29-1; the table's D gene call, TRBD1, was not cross checked with the DNA. The CDR3 contains 12 residues when both ends are counted. Germline CDR1 is SQVTM and CDR2 is ANQGSEA. CDR3 protein: CSAQGGYNEQLY.

This clonotype was counted only a few times. A read error may be the cause here, since a much bigger clone is one base away. The V and J genes are TRBV2 and TRBJ2-1; a possible D gene is TRBD2 (6 bases). CDR1 and CDR2 from the germline V gene are SNHLY and FYNNEI. The CDR3 covers 11 residues. V lost 4 bases, J lost 12 bases, and 10 bases lay in between. The CDR3: CASSGGGAQFF. For the CDR3, the DNA is TGTGCCAGCAGTGGAGGAGGGGCGCAGTTCTTC.

This clonotype was observed at least ten times. The J gene is TRBJ1-1, the V gene TRBV4-1; D might be TRBD1 (5 bases). Trimming stripped 1 base from V and 1 base from J, with 10 bases between. CDR3 length: 15 residues. Germline CDR1 MGHRA, CDR2 YSYEKL. CDR3 bases: TGCGCCAGCAGCCAAGGGAGGGGAGAGAACACTGAAGCTTTCTTT. It specifies CASSQGRGENTEAFF.

This clonotype was recorded at least ten times. The rearrangement joins TRBV9 to TRBJ2-3; 13 bases are shared with TRBD2. The J segment lost 4 bases and the V segment lost 3 bases, leaving 2 bases of the junction unmatched. Germline CDR1 and CDR2: SGDLS and YYNGEE. CDR3 size: 15 residues. CDR3 amino acids: CASSGLAGGADTQYF. The CDR3 DNA is TGTGCCAGCAGCGGACTAGCGGGAGGAGCAGATACGCAGTATTTT.

This clonotype occurred many times. This chain joins TRBV19 and TRBJ2-5, with a weak D call TRBD2 (7 bases). V was cut by 8 bases and J by 3 bases, with 13 bases left in between. The CDR3 totals 13 residues. The germline V gene encodes CDR1 LNHDA and CDR2 SQIVND (reference sequence). DNA for the CDR3: TGTGCCAGTGGAGGGGGGGCTAAAGAGACCCAGTACTTC. Translation: CASGGGAKETQYF.